Each of the 10 T cell receptor beta chains below was sequenced from the same sample in a study of T cells in Graves' hyperthyroidism and ophthalmopathy (dated by TCRdb to between 2018 and 2021). Libraries were prepared through multiplex PCR. Data came from an Illumina HiSeq 2000. TCR beta CDR3 regions were amplified from RNA transcripts. A first-round RT-PCR of the TCR CDR3 used the HTBI primer set with the Qiagen OneStep RT-PCR kit. TCRdb trimmed the raw reads at Q25, called clones with MiXCR and kept productive beta chains. Merged by CDR3 protein, the rows form single entries marked with the most common genes and DNA. The sample profile shows about 400,000 distinct CDR3 sequences; 15% to 18% of them were found once. Around a quarter of the sample belongs to the ten largest clones. Sequencing input: blood. The source is a woman younger than 35 with Graves' hyperthyroidism that later progressed to Graves' ophthalmopathy.

This clonotype was detected only a few times. The chain links TRBV18 to TRBJ2-7, with 8 nucleotides matching TRBD2. With 0 bases clipped from V and 3 bases from J, the junction kept 4 bases outside the gene matches. The CDR3 extends over 15 amino acids. Germline CDR1 and CDR2: KGHSH and LQKENI. CDR3 sequence: CASSPPLAGHYEQYF. CDR3 sequence (DNA): TGTGCCAGCTCACCACCCCTAGCGGGCCACTACGAGCAGTACTTC. Based on the CDR3 plus reference TRBV18 and TRBJ2-7, the full variable domain is NAGVMQNPRHLVRRRGQEARLRCSPMKGHSHVYWYRQLPEEGLKFMVYLQKENIIDESGMPKERFSAEFPKEGPSILRIQQVVRGDSAAYFCASSPPLAGHYEQYFGPGTRLTVT.

This clonotype was seen many times. J is TRBJ2-3 and V is TRBV2; D is unresolved. The CDR3 runs 13 residues. Trimming cost V 3 bases and J 1 base, with 5 bases left between them. The germline V gene encodes CDR1 SNHLY and CDR2 FYNNEI. The CDR3 reads CASSDAGTDTQYF. The CDR3 region has the DNA TGTGCCAGCAGTGATGCGGGCACAGATACGCAGTATTTT.

This clonotype was recorded a few times. The rearrangement uses TRBV6-1 and TRBJ2-1; 11 bases are shared with TRBD2. The CDR3 length is 15 residues. The germline V gene encodes CDR1 MNHNS and CDR2 SASEGT. Losses at the gene ends were 5 bases for V and 9 bases for J; bases not matched to a gene: 9. For the CDR3, the DNA is TGTGCCAGCAGTTTCACTAGCGGGAGTCATTTTGAGCAGTTCTTC. Its translation is CASSFTSGSHFEQFF.

This clonotype showed up many times. The rearrangement links TRBV29-1 to TRBJ2-5; possibly TRBD2 for D (6 bases). The V and J ends lost 0 bases and 5 bases respectively, with 16 bases between them. The CDR3 extends over 15 amino acids. CDR1 is SQVTM and CDR2 is ANQGSEA in the germline V gene. CDR3: CSVEDWRRREETQYF. As DNA, the CDR3 is TGCAGCGTTGAAGATTGGCGGCGGAGGGAGGAGACCCAGTACTTC.

This clonotype was found a few times. This rearrangement joins TRBV7-6 to TRBJ1-1, with D perhaps TRBD1 (5 bases). The ends were cut back, 2 bases at V and 4 bases at J, with 14 bases in the middle. CDR1 and CDR2 (germline): SGHVS, FNYEAQ. The CDR3 is 15 amino acids. CDR3 protein: CASSLRWGTGTEAFF. In DNA form, the CDR3 reads TGTGCCAGCAGCTTACGATGGGGGACCGGCACTGAAGCTTTCTTT.

This clonotype appeared many times. The J gene is TRBJ2-7, the V gene TRBV28, with a weak D call TRBD1 (6 bases). Germline CDR1 reads MDHEN; CDR2 reads SYDVKM. V was clipped by 4 bases and J by 1 base, with 14 bases between them. The CDR3 loop spans 15 amino acids. CDR3 DNA sequence: TGTGCCAGCAGTTCTTACAGGGTGAGGTCCTACGAGCAGTACTTC. This codes for CASSSYRVRSYEQYF.

A remark on this clonotype: This sequence may be a read error, since a much larger clone differs from it by one base. The CDR3: CAISVDRITGAFF. The CDR3 DNA follows: TGTGCCATCAGTGTAGACAGGATCACTGGAGCTTTCTTT. The rearrangement links TRBV10-3 to TRBJ1-1; possible D gene TRBD1, 6 bases. Germline CDR1 is ENHRY and CDR2 is SYGVKD. This CDR3 has 13 amino acids.

This clonotype has just one count. One end of the junction varies from germline; a read error may be responsible. V gene TRBV6-1 combines with J gene TRBJ1-4; TRBD1 agrees at 8 bases. CDR1 and CDR2 (germline): MNHNS, SASEGT. The CDR3 is made up of 15 amino acids. Written as DNA, the CDR3 is TGTGCCAGCAGGACGGGACAGGCTGAAAATGAAGAACTGTTTTTT. Translating gives CASRTGQAENEELFF.

This clonotype has more than one count but fewer than ten. V usage is TRBV18 and J usage is TRBJ2-3; TRBD2 agrees at 7 bases. Germline values: CDR1 KGHSH, CDR2 LQKENI. The CDR3 has 14 amino acids. The junction had 5 bases not matched to a gene; V was cut back by 3 bases and J by 5 bases. The CDR3 spells CASSPRGGRDTQYF. CDR3 sequence (DNA): TGTGCCAGCTCACCCCGGGGAGGGAGAGATACGCAGTATTTT.

This clonotype was seen at least ten times. This chain connects TRBV3-1 to TRBJ1-6; D remains unclear. Germline CDR1 reads LGHDT; CDR2 reads YNNKEL (reference sequence). Deletions cut 1 base from V and 1 base from J, with 11 bases between. The CDR3 is 17 residues long. Here the CDR3 reads CASSQGGIRSYNSPLHF. The CDR3 DNA follows: TGTGCCAGCAGCCAAGGAGGGATTCGGTCCTATAATTCACCCCTCCACTTT.